The 16 T cell receptor beta chains presented below share a single source sample, sequenced in a study of T cell repertoires in cytomegalovirus infection (dated by TCRdb to between 2017 and 2020). Sequencing was carried out with an Illumina HiSeq 1500. Using fastp at Q25 and MiXCR, TCRdb reprocessed the public reads and kept productive beta chains. CDR3 protein duplicates are merged, each entry listing the most common genes and DNA. The sample table records about 260,000 distinct CDR3 sequences; around 8.7% of these occur just once. More than 12% of the sample is taken by the ten largest. Sequencing was performed on PBMCs. Receptors were obtained from a human donor in good health (CMV status not recorded). Some clones in this sample may be carry-over from other donors' samples.

This clonotype occurred many times. V gene TRBV6-2 or TRBV6-3 combines with J gene TRBJ1-5, with D uncertain. V was pared by 2 bases and J by 7 bases, with 12 bases between. The CDR3 is 14 amino acids. Germline loops: CDR1 MNHEY, CDR2 SVGEGT. This chain's CDR3 is CASSYTGSKQPQHF. CDR3 DNA sequence: TGTGCCAGCAGTTACACGGGGTCGAAACAGCCCCAGCATTTT.

This clonotype occurred many times. The V and J genes are TRBV28 and TRBJ1-4, with D perhaps matching TRBD1 (6 bases). This CDR3 comprises 14 residues. Germline V lookup: CDR1 MDHEN, CDR2 SYDVKM. Trimming shortened V by 3 bases and J by 7 bases, and 12 bases separated the two germline ends. The CDR3 DNA follows: TGTGCCAGCAGTTTGGGGGCGCCGACTGAAAAACTGTTTTTT. Translating it yields CASSLGAPTEKLFF.

This clonotype was recorded many times. The V and J genes are TRBV30 and TRBJ2-3; 15 nucleotides line up with TRBD2. CDR1 GTSNPN and CDR2 SVGIG come from the germline V gene (reference sequence). J lost 7 bases, V lost 3 bases, and 8 bases had no gene match. The CDR3 sequence is 16 residues long. DNA for the CDR3: TGTGCCTGGAGACCTGGACTAGCGGGAGGGGGGAATACGCAGTATTTT. Translating it yields CAWRPGLAGGGNTQYF.

The chain joins TRBV18 to TRBJ2-7; D may be TRBD2 (5 bases). The germline gives CDR1 KGHSH, CDR2 LQKENI. Trimming pared 3 bases from V and 5 bases from J, leaving 11 bases between. This CDR3 has 13 amino acids. In nucleotides, the CDR3 is TGTGCCAGCTCACCCGCAGTGAGGGACGAGCAGTACTTC. It encodes CASSPAVRDEQYF.

This chain connects TRBV30 to TRBJ1-2, with D perhaps TRBD1 (6 bases). The CDR3 is made up of 14 amino acids. Germline lookup yields CDR1 GTSNPN and CDR2 SVGIG (reference sequence). V was pared by 5 bases and J by 7 bases, with 20 bases between. The CDR3 DNA reads TGTGCCTGGGTGGACAGCCCGGGGGGGCTTGGCTACACCTTC. It translates to CAWVDSPGGLGYTF. Filled out from reference TRBV30 and TRBJ1-2, the complete variable domain reads SQTIHQWPATLVQPVGSPLSLECTVEGTSNPNLYWYRQAAGRGLQLLFYSVGIGQISSEVPQNLSASRPQDRQFILSSKKLLLSDSGFYLCAWVDSPGGLGYTFGSGTRLTVV.

This clonotype appeared a few times. The chain links TRBV4-1 to TRBJ1-2, with 7 bases fitting TRBD1. V trimming: 0 bases; J trimming: 0 bases; junction bases outside the gene matches: 7. Germline CDR1 and CDR2: MGHRA and YSYEKL. The CDR3 consists of 17 residues. CDR3 coding DNA: TGCGCCAGCAGCCAAGACCCTCGGACAGGAGCTAACTATGGCTACACCTTC. This translates into CASSQDPRTGANYGYTF.

This clonotype was seen at least ten times. The V gene is TRBV9, the J gene TRBJ1-2; 8 positions match TRBD1. Trimming cost V 5 bases and J 4 bases; bases outside gene matches: 10. CDR3 length equals 15 residues. Germline lookup yields CDR1 SGDLS and CDR2 YYNGEE. The CDR3 DNA follows: TGTGCCAGCAGTTATTACCGGGACAGGTCCTATGGCTACACCTTC. This encodes CASSYYRDRSYGYTF.

This clonotype was observed many times. The chain combines TRBV7-2 with TRBJ1-6; the match to TRBD1 covers 11 bases. This CDR3 spans 19 amino acids. In germline, CDR1 is SGHTA, CDR2 FQGNSA. Losses at the gene ends were 2 bases for V and 6 bases for J; bases not matched to a gene: 12. The CDR3 region is CASSLTGRTGGLGNSPLHF. The CDR3 coding sequence is TGTGCCAGCAGCTTAACGGGCCGGACAGGGGGCCTAGGTAATTCACCCCTCCACTTT.

This chain uses TRBV5-1 with TRBJ2-7; D is unresolved. V dropped 4 bases and J dropped 0 bases, with 11 bases sitting between them. The CDR3 has 14 amino acids. Germline CDR1 reads SGHRS; CDR2 reads YFSETQ. Here the CDR3 reads CASSTDAHSYEQYF. CDR3 DNA: TGCGCCAGCAGCACGGACGCACACTCCTACGAGCAGTACTTC.

This clonotype was seen ten or more times. The chain has TRBV6-2 or TRBV6-3 and TRBJ1-1; 7 bases agree with TRBD1. J was trimmed by 3 bases and V by 5 bases; bases with no gene match: 9. This CDR3 has 15 residues. The germline CDR1 and CDR2 sequences are MNHEY and SVGEGT. CDR3 amino acids: CASSTPTGAYTEAFF. CDR3 nucleotide sequence: TGTGCCAGCAGTACACCAACAGGGGCCTACACTGAAGCTTTCTTT.

In its sample, this clonotype was seen many times. The chain recombines TRBV11-2 with TRBJ2-5; D not certain. CDR1 and CDR2 (germline): SGHAT, FQNNGV. V dropped 5 bases and J dropped 5 bases, with 6 bases sitting between them. The CDR3 has 11 amino acids. CDR3 DNA: TGTGCCAGCAGCCCCCACGAGACCCAGTACTTC. Translated: CASSPHETQYF.

In this sample, this clonotype turned up a few times. The V call is TRBV7-2, the J call TRBJ1-1, with D uncertain. V lost 8 bases and J 1 base, leaving 14 bases between the germline ends. This CDR3 region has 14 residues. Looked up from germline, CDR1 is SGHTA and CDR2 is FQGNSA. This CDR3 reads CASERAPGNTEAFF. Written as DNA, the CDR3 is TGTGCCAGCGAGCGGGCCCCTGGGAACACTGAAGCTTTCTTT.

There are many counts of this clonotype. This chain joins TRBV27 and TRBJ2-7; 11 bases are a match to TRBD2. The CDR3 length is 16 residues. Germline trimming cut 3 bases from V and 3 bases from J; bases unmatched to any gene: 7. CDR1 and CDR2 (germline): MNHEY, SMNVEV (reference sequence). CDR3 residues: CASSFSITSGSYEQYF. CDR3 coding DNA: TGTGCCAGCAGTTTTTCTATCACTAGCGGGAGCTACGAGCAGTACTTC.

This clonotype was seen many times. The chain employs TRBV7-2 and TRBJ2-3, with 12 nucleotides matching TRBD2. V shed 5 bases, J shed 5 bases, and the junction held 2 bases outside the gene matches. This CDR3 spans 14 amino acids. CDR1 and CDR2 from the germline V gene are SGHTA and FQGNSA. The CDR3 reads CASSRLAGVDTQYF. In DNA, the CDR3 is TGTGCCAGCAGCCGACTAGCGGGAGTAGATACGCAGTATTTT.

This clonotype was seen many times. Its ends do not fully match the called genes, so a read error is possible. The V call is TRBV5-1, the J call TRBJ1-5, with unresolved D. The CDR3 sequence is 13 residues long. The germline V gene encodes CDR1 SGHRS and CDR2 YFSETQ. CDR3 sequence (DNA): TGTGCCAGCAGCTGGGATAGCAATCAGCCCCAGCATTTT. Protein product: CASSWDSNQPQHF.

This clonotype has a handful of counts. The gene calls are TRBV20-1 and TRBJ2-2, with D tentatively TRBD2 (5 bases). Per the germline V gene, CDR1 is DFQATT and CDR2 is SNEGSKA (reference sequence). CDR3 length equals 13 residues. V was clipped by 5 bases and J by 3 bases, with 10 bases between them. CDR3 region: CSAPEGYTGELFF. The CDR3 nucleotides are TGCAGTGCTCCAGAGGGTTACACCGGGGAGCTGTTTTTT.